Listed below are T cell receptor beta chains from one sample, sequenced in a study of graft-versus-host responses after intestinal transplantation. For these receptors, no antigen is known. Assay: immunoSEQ multiplex PCR; the TCRdb copy retains only in-frame clones and omits some. Among tens of thousands of clones listed, roughly 91% were seen once. Sequencing used unstimulated CD8+ T cells sorted from spleen or lymph node cells, obtained before intestinal transplant. The origin of the receptors is a human donor who received an intestinal transplant. Each CDR3 is given with its conserved first and last residue. D genes are given only for firm matches. Only some rows state a clone size, as once, few, many or a class for expanded clones.

clone size	D gene	V gene	J gene	CDR3 protein	CDR3 DNA
few	NA	TRBV29-1	TRBJ1-2	CSWGDPNYGYTF	TGCAGTTGGGGGGACCCTAACTATGGCTACACCTTC
NA	NA	TRBV9	TRBJ2-1	CASSVDSLSSYNEQFF	TGTGCCAGCAGCGTGGACAGTTTGAGCTCCTACAATGAGCAGTTCTTC
NA	TRBD2	TRBV9	TRBJ2-1	CASGASREGLDEQFF	TGTGCCAGCGGAGCTTCGCGGGAGGGCCTCGATGAGCAGTTCTTC
NA	NA	TRBV25-1	TRBJ2-7	CASSEYGDFYEQYF	TGTGCCAGCAGTGAATACGGGGACTTCTACGAGCAGTACTTC
NA	NA	TRBV7-7	TRBJ2-1	CASSPGGGYEQFF	TGTGCCAGCAGCCCGGGCGGAGGCTATGAGCAGTTCTTC
NA	TRBD2	TRBV29-1	TRBJ2-2	CSLTSGSGELFF	TGCAGCCTGACTAGCGGCTCCGGGGAGCTGTTTTTT
NA	NA	TRBV30	TRBJ2-6	CAWSVTGEVVSAGANVLTF	TGTGCCTGGAGTGTAACCGGTGAGGTGGTCAGCGCTGGGGCCAACGTCCTGACTTTC
NA	NA	TRBV5-1	TRBJ2-3	CASSLEWAPSTDTQYF	TGCGCCAGCAGCTTGGAGTGGGCCCCCAGCACAGATACGCAGTATTTT
NA	TRBD1	TRBV7-9	TRBJ1-6	CASSFGTGDSPLHF	TGTGCCAGCAGCTTTGGGACAGGGGATTCACCCCTCCACTTT
NA	TRBD1	TRBV29-1	TRBJ1-2	CSGTPIRDRDGHGYTF	TGCAGCGGTACACCTATCCGGGACAGGGACGGCCATGGCTACACCTTC